The 30 T cell receptor beta chains presented below share a single source sample, sequenced in a study of PD-1 blockade in mismatch repair-deficient tumors. Assay: immunoSEQ multiplex PCR; the TCRdb copy retains only in-frame clones and omits some. The repertoire has 11,000 to 15,000 clones, over 75% of them found once; the top ten carry 11%. Antigens for these TCRs are unknown. Indicated time point: identical roughly 11-day culture without peptide (control). The sample here was cells cultured in vitro, taken from a patient treated with pembrolizumab. The source is an adult with mismatch repair-deficient cancer.

V is TRBV19 and J is TRBJ2-3, with D perhaps matching TRBD2 (5 bases). Trimming took off 10 bases at V and 0 bases at J, with 14 bases between the two ends. The CDR3 is made up of 14 amino acids. Per the germline V gene, CDR1 is LNHDA and CDR2 is SQIVND (reference sequence). CDR3 loop: CAISTRASTDTQYF. The CDR3 DNA is TGTGCCATTTCGACGCGGGCCAGCACAGATACGCAGTATTTT.

The chain recombines TRBV7-3 with TRBJ2-2; 7 bases agree with TRBD2. There are 16 residues in the CDR3. Germline-derived CDR1 and CDR2 are SGHTA and FQGTGA. The J segment lost 2 bases and the V segment lost 1 base, leaving 4 bases of the junction unmatched. DNA of the CDR3: TGTGCCAGCAGCTTAAATGGCGGGAGTAACACCGGGGAGCTGTTTTTT. It is translated as CASSLNGGSNTGELFF.

The chain carries TRBV7-8 and TRBJ1-1; tentatively, D is TRBD1 (6 bases). In germline, CDR1 is SGHVS, CDR2 FQNEAQ. Between the trimmed V and J ends, which lost 0 bases and 10 bases, there was a span of 15 bases. There are 14 residues in the CDR3. In DNA form, the CDR3 reads TGTGCCAGCAGCTTAGCTGGGCCACAGGGAGGAGCTTTCTTT. Residues: CASSLAGPQGGAFF.

The rearrangement links TRBV18 to TRBJ1-2, with D perhaps TRBD1 (6 bases). Trimming stripped 3 bases from V and 7 bases from J, with 18 bases between. This CDR3 is built from 15 residues. The germline V gene has CDR1 KGHSH and CDR2 LQKENI. CDR3 amino acids: CASSPLQGEPSGYTF. The CDR3 DNA follows: TGTGCCAGCTCACCTTTACAGGGTGAGCCTAGTGGCTACACCTTC.

V usage is TRBV5-1 and J usage is TRBJ1-2, with a weak D call TRBD1 (5 bases). Germline CDR1 SGHRS, CDR2 YFSETQ. Deletions cut 0 bases from V and 3 bases from J, with 12 bases between. The CDR3 is 15 residues long. The CDR3 nucleotides read TGCGCCAGCAGCTTGGGTCCGGACACTCACTATGGCTACACCTTC. It specifies CASSLGPDTHYGYTF.

The J gene is TRBJ1-1, the V gene TRBV5-1; D may be TRBD1 (5 bases). There are 14 residues in the CDR3. V was cut by 7 bases and J by 1 base, with 14 bases left in between. Germline CDR1 SGHRS, CDR2 YFSETQ. This CDR3 is CASGLGTKNTEAFF. The CDR3 region has the DNA TGCGCCAGCGGCCTGGGGACTAAGAACACTGAAGCTTTCTTT.

The rearrangement joins TRBV5-1 to TRBJ1-1, with D uncertain. The CDR3 has 15 amino acids. V was clipped by 4 bases and J by 0 bases, with 13 bases between them. Looked up from germline, CDR1 is SGHRS and CDR2 is YFSETQ. The CDR3 DNA sequence: TGCGCCAGCAGCAAAAAACGGAACATGAACACTGAAGCTTTCTTT. It yields the protein CASSKKRNMNTEAFF.

V is TRBV4-1 and J is TRBJ1-2; tentatively, D is TRBD1 (6 bases). The CDR3 runs 14 residues. The germline V and J ends were trimmed by 0 bases and 8 bases, with 13 bases remaining between them. Looked up from germline, CDR1 is MGHRA and CDR2 is YSYEKL. The CDR3 loop is CASSQEPGVGGYTF. In nucleotides, the CDR3 is TGCGCCAGCAGCCAAGAACCAGGGGTAGGGGGCTACACCTTC.

This clone was seen just once. The rearrangement uses TRBV28 and TRBJ1-5; possible D gene TRBD1, 6 bases. Germline loops: CDR1 MDHEN, CDR2 SYDVKM. Trimming cost V 3 bases and J 4 bases, with 13 bases left between them. CDR3 length: 15 amino acids. The CDR3 spells CASSLYRAGNQPQHF. The CDR3 DNA is TGTGCCAGCAGTTTGTACAGGGCAGGGAATCAGCCCCAGCATTTT. The full variable domain, its missing parts supplied by reference TRBV28 and TRBJ1-5, is DVKVTQSSRYLVKRTGEKVFLECVQDMDHENMFWYRQDPGLGLRLIYFSYDVKMKEKGDIPEGYSVSREKKERFSLILESASTNQTSMYLCASSLYRAGNQPQHFGDGTRLSIL.

The chain combines TRBV19 with TRBJ2-7, with D perhaps given as TRBD1 or TRBD2 (6 bases each). Germline lookup yields CDR1 LNHDA and CDR2 SQIVND (reference sequence). There are 14 residues in the CDR3. Trimming took 5 bases from V and 3 from J, leaving 14 bases between them. The CDR3: CASSAGRQVYEQYF. The CDR3 region has the DNA TGTGCCAGTAGTGCGGGGAGACAGGTCTACGAGCAGTACTTC.

The gene calls are TRBV30 and TRBJ2-3, with a tentative D call TRBD1 (6 bases). V lost 1 base and J 1 base, leaving 15 bases between the germline ends. The CDR3 contains 16 residues. Germline V gene data show CDR1 as GTSNPN and CDR2 as SVGIG (reference sequence). CDR3 DNA sequence: TGTGCCTGGAGTGCTCTCCGGGACATCCGCACAGATACGCAGTATTTT. This codes for CAWSALRDIRTDTQYF.

The chain employs TRBV5-1 and TRBJ2-5; D ambiguous. The V gene lost 1 base and the J gene lost 0 bases, with 10 bases spanning the gap. CDR1 is SGHRS, CDR2 YFSETQ, per germline. This CDR3 has 15 residues. As DNA, the CDR3 is TGCGCCAGCAGCTTGTATGTGGGGTACCAAGAGACCCAGTACTTC. Its protein product is CASSLYVGYQETQYF.

The genes are TRBV5-1 and TRBJ2-3; 8 nucleotides line up with TRBD2. The CDR3 has 17 amino acids. With V trimmed by 0 bases and J by 3 bases, 9 bases remained unmatched. Germline CDR1 and CDR2: SGHRS and YFSETQ. The CDR3 loop is CASSLVWGGRRTDTQYF. CDR3 coding DNA: TGCGCCAGCAGCTTGGTTTGGGGCGGGAGGAGGACAGATACGCAGTATTTT.

This chain connects TRBV7-3 to TRBJ1-1; a possible D gene is TRBD1 (5 bases). V shed 1 base and J shed 0 bases, with 15 bases lying between them. This CDR3 is built from 17 residues. Germline CDR1 and CDR2: SGHTA and FQGTGA. The CDR3 nucleotides read TGTGCCAGCAGCTTAAGAAGTGGGGACGGTATGAACACTGAAGCTTTCTTT. Encoded protein: CASSLRSGDGMNTEAFF.

The gene calls are TRBV6-1 and TRBJ1-2, with 11 nucleotides matching TRBD1. The V segment lost 11 bases and the J segment 6 bases; nucleotides outside the gene matches: 11. Germline V gene data show CDR1 as MNHNS and CDR2 as SASEGT. The CDR3 totals 14 residues. The CDR3 is CAGFGTGGRDGYTF. The CDR3 DNA follows: TGTGCCGGCTTCGGGACAGGGGGAAGAGATGGCTACACCTTC.

The chain has TRBV5-1 and TRBJ2-1, with 10 bases identical to TRBD1. Germline-derived CDR1 and CDR2 are SGHRS and YFSETQ. V trimming: 3 bases; J trimming: 7 bases; junction bases outside the gene matches: 4. This CDR3 spans 14 amino acids. In DNA form, the CDR3 reads TGCGCCAGCAGCTGGGGGACAGGGGAAAATGAGCAGTTCTTC. Residues: CASSWGTGENEQFF.

This clone was found once. The chain has TRBV13 and TRBJ1-1; tentatively, D is TRBD1 (6 bases). The CDR3 has 16 amino acids. Germline V gene lookup returns CDR1 PRHDT and CDR2 FYEKMQ (reference sequence). V lost 4 bases, J lost 6 bases, and 21 bases lay in between. CDR3 protein: CASSWSLGAEGAEAFF. Here the CDR3 DNA reads TGTGCCAGCAGCTGGTCTTTGGGGGCCGAAGGGGCTGAAGCTTTCTTT.

The genes are TRBV5-1 and TRBJ2-3; D is uncertain. The CDR3 totals 15 residues. From germline, CDR1 is SGHRS and CDR2 YFSETQ. V lost 0 bases to trimming and J lost 4 bases, with 12 bases between them. CDR3 loop: CASSLGGRSPDTQYF. CDR3 nucleotide sequence: TGCGCCAGCAGCTTGGGTGGTAGATCCCCAGATACGCAGTATTTT.

In its sample, this clone is large. The chain combines TRBV29-1 with TRBJ2-7; the match to TRBD2 covers 7 bases. The J segment lost 6 bases and the V segment lost 7 bases, leaving 6 bases of the junction unmatched. The CDR3 spans 11 residues. Germline V gives CDR1 SQVTM, CDR2 ANQGSEA. The CDR3 reads CSASSGREQYF. DNA for the CDR3: TGCAGCGCCAGTAGCGGGCGCGAGCAGTACTTC.

The chain recombines TRBV7-9 with TRBJ1-4; 8 bases fit TRBD1. V lost 2 bases to trimming and J lost 3 bases; unmatched junction nucleotides: 5. The CDR3 is made up of 16 amino acids. Germline values: CDR1 SEHNR, CDR2 FQNEAQ (reference sequence). CDR3 residues: CASSLLDRGANEKLFF. In DNA form, the CDR3 reads TGTGCCAGCAGCTTACTCGACAGGGGTGCTAATGAAAAACTGTTTTTT.

This chain connects TRBV29-1 to TRBJ2-5; 8 bases map to TRBD1. Germline CDR1 SQVTM, CDR2 ANQGSEA. The CDR3 extends over 12 amino acids. V shed 3 bases, J shed 5 bases, and the junction held 2 bases outside the gene matches. DNA for the CDR3: TGCAGCGTTGACAGGGGGCGTGAGACCCAGTACTTC. Its protein is CSVDRGRETQYF.

The chain employs TRBV4-2 and TRBJ2-2; D remains unclear. The germline gives CDR1 LGHNA, CDR2 YNFKEQ. This CDR3 is built from 14 residues. V dropped 4 bases and J dropped 4 bases, with 10 bases sitting between them. CDR3 bases: TGTGCCAGCAGCCTCCAAAAGCTCACCGGGGAGCTGTTTTTT. This gives the protein CASSLQKLTGELFF.

The chain employs TRBV27 and TRBJ1-2; no definite D call. Germline V gives CDR1 MNHEY, CDR2 SMNVEV (reference sequence). Trimming took off 0 bases at V and 5 bases at J, with 19 bases between the two ends. The length of the CDR3 is 17 residues. The CDR3 coding sequence is TGTGCCAGCAGTTTATCGCAGAGTTCAGGTTCTCTTTATGGCTACACCTTC. Translating it yields CASSLSQSSGSLYGYTF.

The CDR3 region has the DNA TGTGCCAGCAGTTCTCAGACCCACCTGGCACAACAGCCCCAGCATTTT. Translation gives CASSSQTHLAQQPQHF. The rearrangement uses TRBV28 and TRBJ1-5; D is unclear. The V end was cut by 4 bases, the J end by 7 bases, with 20 bases between. This CDR3 has 16 amino acids. The germline V gene encodes CDR1 MDHEN and CDR2 SYDVKM.

The CDR3 protein is CSVVLVYNEQFF. The CDR3 region has the DNA TGCAGCGTTGTACTAGTCTACAATGAGCAGTTCTTC. J is TRBJ2-1 and V is TRBV29-1, with D possibly matching TRBD2 (5 bases). V was shortened by 4 bases and J by 3 bases, with 7 bases between the two germline ends. Germline V gene sequence: CDR1 SQVTM, CDR2 ANQGSEA. There are 12 residues in the CDR3.

The chain carries TRBV5-1 and TRBJ2-5; tentatively, D is TRBD2 (5 bases). The CDR3 length is 15 residues. Per the germline V gene, CDR1 is SGHRS and CDR2 is YFSETQ. Trimming cost V 0 bases and J 4 bases, with 13 bases left between them. The CDR3 spells CASSLGRAAGETQYF. In DNA form, the CDR3 reads TGCGCCAGCAGCTTGGGAAGGGCCGCGGGAGAGACCCAGTACTTC.

The chain is built from TRBV9 and TRBJ1-4, with a possible D match to TRBD1 (5 bases). This CDR3 region has 16 residues. Germline V CDR1 and CDR2: SGDLS, YYNGEE. Trimming removed 5 bases at V and 3 bases at J, with 17 bases between. The CDR3 is CASRPTLGGANEKLFF. DNA for the CDR3: TGTGCCAGCAGACCCACCCTGGGGGGAGCTAATGAAAAACTGTTTTTT.

V and J are TRBV15 and TRBJ2-2, with no clear D. Between the trimmed V and J ends, which lost 0 bases and 6 bases, there was a span of 11 bases. There are 15 residues in the CDR3. Germline CDR1 and CDR2: LNHNV and YYDKDF (reference sequence). The CDR3 bases are TGTGCCACCAGCAGAGATCCCCCCCCGGCCGGGGAGCTGTTTTTT. Translating gives CATSRDPPPAGELFF.

J is TRBJ2-1 and V is TRBV5-1; D may be TRBD2 (6 bases). The CDR3 length is 15 residues. CDR1 SGHRS and CDR2 YFSETQ come from the germline V gene. Trimming left V 2 bases short and J 6 bases short, with 15 bases between. Here the CDR3 reads CASSFSGDPINEQFF. Written as DNA, the CDR3 is TGCGCCAGCAGCTTTAGCGGTGATCCTATCAATGAGCAGTTCTTC.

The rearrangement joins TRBV4-2 to TRBJ1-2; TRBD1 matches 7 bases. J gave up 5 bases and V 0 bases, and 3 bases lay outside the gene matches. Per the germline V gene, CDR1 is LGHNA and CDR2 is YNFKEQ. The CDR3 sequence is 14 residues long. CDR3 coding DNA: TGTGCCAGCAGCCAAGAGGGCAGGGGGTATGGCTACACCTTC. As protein: CASSQEGRGYGYTF.